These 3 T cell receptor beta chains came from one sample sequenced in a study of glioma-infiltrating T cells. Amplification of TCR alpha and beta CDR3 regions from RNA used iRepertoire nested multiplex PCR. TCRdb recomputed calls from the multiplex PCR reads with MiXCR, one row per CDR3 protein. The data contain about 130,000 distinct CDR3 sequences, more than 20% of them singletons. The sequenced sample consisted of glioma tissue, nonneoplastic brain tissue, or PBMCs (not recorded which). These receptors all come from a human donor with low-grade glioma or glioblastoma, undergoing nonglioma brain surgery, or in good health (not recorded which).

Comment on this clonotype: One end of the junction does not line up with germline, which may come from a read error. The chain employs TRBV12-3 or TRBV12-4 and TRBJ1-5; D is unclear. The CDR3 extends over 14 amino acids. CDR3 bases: TGTGCCCGCCGCCTCGCCGGTCGCCCTCCGCCCCCGCCTTTT. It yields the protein CARRLAGRPPPPPF.

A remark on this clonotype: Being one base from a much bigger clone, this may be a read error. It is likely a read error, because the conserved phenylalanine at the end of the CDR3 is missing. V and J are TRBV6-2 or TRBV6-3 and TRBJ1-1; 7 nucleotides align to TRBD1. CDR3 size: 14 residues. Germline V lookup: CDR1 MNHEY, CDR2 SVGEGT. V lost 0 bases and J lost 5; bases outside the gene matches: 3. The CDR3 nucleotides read TGTGCCAGCAGTTACTCACCAGGGGGGACTGAAGCTTTCCTT. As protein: CASSYSPGGTEAFL.

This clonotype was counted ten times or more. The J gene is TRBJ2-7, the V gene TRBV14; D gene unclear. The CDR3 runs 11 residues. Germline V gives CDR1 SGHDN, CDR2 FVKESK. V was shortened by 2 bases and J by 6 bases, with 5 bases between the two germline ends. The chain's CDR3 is CASSQTAEQYF. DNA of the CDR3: TGTGCCAGCAGCCAAACGGCCGAGCAGTACTTC.